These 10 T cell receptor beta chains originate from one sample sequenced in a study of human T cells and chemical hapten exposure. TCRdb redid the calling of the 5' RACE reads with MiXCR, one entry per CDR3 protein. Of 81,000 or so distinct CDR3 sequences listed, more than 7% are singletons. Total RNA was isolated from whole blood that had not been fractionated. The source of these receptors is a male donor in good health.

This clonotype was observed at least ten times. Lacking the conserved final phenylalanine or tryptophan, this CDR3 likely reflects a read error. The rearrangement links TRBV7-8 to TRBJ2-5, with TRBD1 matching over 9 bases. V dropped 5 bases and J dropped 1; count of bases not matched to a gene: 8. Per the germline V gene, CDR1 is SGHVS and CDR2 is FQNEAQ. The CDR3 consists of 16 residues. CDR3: CASSTRTGAGQETQYS. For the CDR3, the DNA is TGTGCCAGCAGCACAAGGACAGGGGCGGGCCAAGAGACCCAGTACTCC.

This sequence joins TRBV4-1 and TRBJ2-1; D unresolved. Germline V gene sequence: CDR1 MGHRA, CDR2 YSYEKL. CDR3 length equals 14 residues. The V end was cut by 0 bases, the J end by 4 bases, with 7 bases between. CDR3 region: CASSQDMSYNEQFF. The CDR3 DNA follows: TGCGCCAGCAGCCAAGATATGAGTTACAATGAGCAGTTCTTC.

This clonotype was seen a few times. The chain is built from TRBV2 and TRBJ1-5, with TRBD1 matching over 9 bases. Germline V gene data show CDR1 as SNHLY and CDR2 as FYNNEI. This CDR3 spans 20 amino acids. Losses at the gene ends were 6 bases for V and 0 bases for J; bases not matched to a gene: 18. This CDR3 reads CASSEIPGQGAFGSNQPQHF. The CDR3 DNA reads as TGTGCCAGCAGCGAAATACCGGGACAGGGAGCCTTCGGTAGCAATCAGCCCCAGCATTTT.

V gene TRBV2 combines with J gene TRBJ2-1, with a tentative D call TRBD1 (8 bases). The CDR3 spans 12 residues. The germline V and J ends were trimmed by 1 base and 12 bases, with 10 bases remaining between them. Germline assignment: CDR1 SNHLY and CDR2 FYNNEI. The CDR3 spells CASSEDRGGQFF. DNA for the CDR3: TGTGCCAGCAGTGAAGACAGGGGGGGGCAGTTCTTC.

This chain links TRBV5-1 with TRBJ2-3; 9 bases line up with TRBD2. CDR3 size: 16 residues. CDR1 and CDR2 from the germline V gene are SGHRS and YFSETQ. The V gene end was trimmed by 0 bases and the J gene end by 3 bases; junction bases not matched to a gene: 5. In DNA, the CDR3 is TGCGCCAGCAGCTTGGACGCGGGAGGGCCGACAGATACGCAGTATTTT. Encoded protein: CASSLDAGGPTDTQYF.

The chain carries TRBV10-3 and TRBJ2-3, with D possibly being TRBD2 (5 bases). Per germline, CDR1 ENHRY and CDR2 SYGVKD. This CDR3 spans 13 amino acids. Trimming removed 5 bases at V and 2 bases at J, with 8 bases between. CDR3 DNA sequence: TGTGCCATCAGTACCGGGGACACAGATACGCAGTATTTT. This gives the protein CAISTGDTDTQYF.

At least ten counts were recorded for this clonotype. The CDR3 sequence is CSVGGSLTDTQYF. The CDR3 nucleotides are TGCAGCGTTGGCGGGAGTCTAACGGATACGCAGTATTTT. The chain links TRBV29-1 to TRBJ2-3; TRBD2 matches 7 bases. The V gene's germline CDR1 is SQVTM and CDR2 ANQGSEA. The V and J ends lost 4 bases and 6 bases, in that order; junction bases with no gene match: 7. The CDR3 is 13 residues long.

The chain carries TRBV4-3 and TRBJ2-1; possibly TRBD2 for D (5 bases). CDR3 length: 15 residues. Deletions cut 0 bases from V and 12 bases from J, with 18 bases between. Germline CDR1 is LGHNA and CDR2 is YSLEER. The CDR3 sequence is CASSQEEVSSRGQFF. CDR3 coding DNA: TGCGCCAGCAGCCAAGAAGAGGTGTCTAGCCGGGGGCAGTTCTTC.

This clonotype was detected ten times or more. CDR3 sequence: CSARDSGGGVNTGELFF. CDR3 nucleotide sequence: TGCAGTGCTAGAGATTCAGGGGGAGGGGTGAACACCGGGGAGCTGTTTTTT. J is TRBJ2-2 and V is TRBV20-1; perhaps D is TRBD1 or TRBD2 (7 bases each). V lost 0 bases, J lost 1 base, and 15 bases lay in between. Germline CDR1 DFQATT, CDR2 SNEGSKA (reference sequence). The CDR3 has 17 amino acids.

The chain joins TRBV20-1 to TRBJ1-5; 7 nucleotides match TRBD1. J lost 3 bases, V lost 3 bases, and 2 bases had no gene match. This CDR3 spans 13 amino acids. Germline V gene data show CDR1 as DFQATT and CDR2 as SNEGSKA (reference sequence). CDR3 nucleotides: TGCAGTGCTAGCGACAGGGCCAATCAGCCCCAGCATTTT. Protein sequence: CSASDRANQPQHF.